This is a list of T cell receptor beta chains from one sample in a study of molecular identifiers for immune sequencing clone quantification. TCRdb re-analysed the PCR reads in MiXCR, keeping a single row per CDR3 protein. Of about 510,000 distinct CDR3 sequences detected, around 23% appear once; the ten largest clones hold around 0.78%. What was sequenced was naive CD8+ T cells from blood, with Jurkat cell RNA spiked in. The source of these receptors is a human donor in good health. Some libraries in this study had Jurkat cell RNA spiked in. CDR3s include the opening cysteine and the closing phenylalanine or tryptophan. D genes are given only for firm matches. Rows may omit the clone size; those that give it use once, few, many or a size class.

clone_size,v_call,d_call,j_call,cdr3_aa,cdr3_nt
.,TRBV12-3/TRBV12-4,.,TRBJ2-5,CASNAGGPRGRETQYF,TGTGCCAGCAACGCCGGGGGGCCCCGGGGAAGGGAGACCCAGTACTTC
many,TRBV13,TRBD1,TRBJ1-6,CASSLRDSNSPLHF,TGTGCCAGCAGCTTAAGGGACAGTAATTCACCCCTCCACTTT
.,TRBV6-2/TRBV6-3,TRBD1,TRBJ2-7,CASTTGRQGASEQYF,TGTGCCAGCACCACGGGGCGACAGGGAGCCTCCGAGCAGTACTTC
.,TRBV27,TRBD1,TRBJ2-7,CASGQGGREQYF,TGTGCCAGTGGACAGGGGGGACGCGAGCAGTACTTC
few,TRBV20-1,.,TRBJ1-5,CSAHVLGLNQPQHF,TGCAGTGCCCACGTCCTCGGCCTCAATCAGCCCCAGCATTTT
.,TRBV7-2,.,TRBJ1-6,CASSLGQHYNSPLHF,TGTGCCAGCAGCTTAGGACAGCACTATAATTCACCCCTCCACTTT
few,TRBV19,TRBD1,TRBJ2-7,CASTPRPGQGVNEQYF,TGTGCCAGTACCCCACGCCCGGGACAGGGGGTTAACGAGCAGTACTTC
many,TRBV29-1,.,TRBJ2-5,CSGTRQDKQETQYF,TGCAGCGGTACACGACAGGATAAACAAGAGACCCAGTACTTC
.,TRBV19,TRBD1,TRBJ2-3,CASSTTGQGGDTQYF,TGTGCCAGTAGTACGACAGGACAGGGGGGAGATACGCAGTATTTT
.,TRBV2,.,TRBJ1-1,CASSVVGVNTEAFF,TGTGCCAGCAGTGTGGTAGGGGTGAACACTGAAGCTTTCTTT
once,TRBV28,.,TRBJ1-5,CASSYRGRPPQHF,TGTGCCAGCAGTTATCGGGGGCGTCCGCCCCAGCATTTT
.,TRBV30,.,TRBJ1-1,CVWSNEGFTEAFF,TGTGTCTGGAGTAATGAAGGGTTCACTGAAGCTTTCTTT
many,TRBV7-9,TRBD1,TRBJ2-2,CASSAAPGTAIKNTGELFF,TGTGCCAGCAGCGCGGCCCCTGGGACAGCCATTAAGAACACCGGGGAGCTGTTTTTT
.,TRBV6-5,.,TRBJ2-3,CATIGRGSTDTQYF,TGTGCCACCATAGGTCGGGGAAGCACAGATACGCAGTATTTT
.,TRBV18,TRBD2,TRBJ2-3,CASSPSGTESTDTQYF,TGTGCCAGCTCACCGAGCGGGACGGAGAGCACAGATACGCAGTATTTT
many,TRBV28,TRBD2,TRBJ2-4,CASSLGTSGGLAKNIQYF,TGTGCCAGCAGTTTGGGGACTAGCGGGGGGCTAGCCAAAAACATTCAGTACTTC
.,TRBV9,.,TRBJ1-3,CASSRTRESSGNTIYF,TGTGCCAGCAGCAGAACCAGGGAGAGCTCTGGAAACACCATATATTTT
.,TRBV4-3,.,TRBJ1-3,CASSQAGPGNTIYF,TGCGCCAGCAGCCAAGCTGGACCTGGAAACACCATATATTTT
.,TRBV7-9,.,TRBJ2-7,CAGSLAGGEQYF,TGTGCCGGCAGCTTAGCCGGGGGAGAGCAGTACTTC
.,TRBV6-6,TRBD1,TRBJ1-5,CASSPTGQGSQPQHF,TGTGCCAGCAGTCCTACAGGACAGGGTAGTCAGCCCCAGCATTTT
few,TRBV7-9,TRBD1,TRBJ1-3,CASSLRQGAGNTIYF,TGTGCCAGCAGCTTACGTCAGGGGGCTGGAAACACCATATATTTT
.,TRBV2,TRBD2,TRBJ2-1,CASTGTSENNEQFF,TGTGCCAGCACCGGGACTAGCGAAAACAATGAGCAGTTCTTC
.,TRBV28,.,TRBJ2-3,CASSLWGRQTDTQYF,TGTGCCAGCAGTTTATGGGGTAGGCAAACAGATACGCAGTATTTT
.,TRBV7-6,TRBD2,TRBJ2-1,CASRSLNGGGAQFF,TGTGCCAGCCGCTCGCTCAACGGGGGGGGGGCGCAGTTCTTC
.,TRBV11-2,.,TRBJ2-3,CASSLATSADTRYF,TGTGCCAGCAGCTTAGCTACCTCGGCAGATACGCGGTATTTT
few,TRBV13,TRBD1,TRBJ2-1,CASSPQGPEQFF,TGTGCCAGCAGCCCACAGGGGCCTGAGCAGTTCTTC
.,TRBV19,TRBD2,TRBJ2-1,CASRTSGYYNEQFF,TGTGCCAGTCGAACTAGCGGATACTACAATGAGCAGTTCTTC
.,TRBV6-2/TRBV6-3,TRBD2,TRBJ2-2,CASSPRTSGMNTGELFF,TGTGCCAGCAGTCCCAGGACTAGCGGGATGAACACCGGGGAGCTGTTTTTT
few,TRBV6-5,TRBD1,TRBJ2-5,CASSYPSDRGQETQYF,TGTGCCAGCAGTTACCCTTCGGACAGGGGACAAGAGACCCAGTACTTC